The next 29 T cell receptor beta chains were all read from a single sample in a study of CD8 T cells in ankylosing spondylitis. TCRdb processed the 5' RACE reads anew with MiXCR; each CDR3 protein has one entry. The data show about 90,000 distinct CDR3 sequences, around 25% seen once. Sequenced sample: blood, either unsorted or a sorted T cell fraction (not recorded which). All receptors come from a male donor with ankylosing spondylitis or in good health (not recorded which).

This clonotype has only a few counts. The J gene is TRBJ1-5, the V gene TRBV5-1, with 9 bases matching TRBD1. The CDR3 has 15 amino acids. Trimming removed 4 bases from V and 4 bases from J; junction bases left unmatched: 6. Germline lookup yields CDR1 SGHRS and CDR2 YFSETQ. CDR3 sequence reads: CASSQAGQGNQPQHF. CDR3 nucleotides: TGCGCCAGCAGCCAGGCGGGACAGGGTAATCAGCCCCAGCATTTT.

This chain connects TRBV20-1 to TRBJ2-3; TRBD2 agrees at 9 bases. Germline lookup yields CDR1 DFQATT and CDR2 SNEGSKA (reference sequence). CDR3 length equals 18 residues. V shed 2 bases, J shed 6 bases, and the junction held 18 bases outside the gene matches. The DNA of the CDR3 is TGCAGTGCTAGACGTCTAGCGGGATCAGTCCACAGCCCCGATACGCAGTATTTT. The encoded protein is CSARRLAGSVHSPDTQYF.

This clonotype was seen many times. This sequence joins TRBV20-1 and TRBJ2-2; either TRBD1 or TRBD2 may fit D (5 bases each). V was pared by 5 bases and J by 6 bases, with 28 bases between. The length of the CDR3 is 18 residues. CDR1 DFQATT and CDR2 SNEGSKA come from the germline V gene (reference sequence). The CDR3 region is CSAESTAGRGPAPGELFF. The CDR3 DNA follows: TGCAGTGCTGAGTCTACCGCGGGTCGGGGACCAGCCCCCGGGGAGCTGTTTTTT.

This chain links TRBV7-2 with TRBJ2-7; 9 bases align to TRBD2. Germline CDR1 and CDR2: SGHTA and FQGNSA. This CDR3 contains 14 residues. Unmatched junction bases numbered 2, after V lost 3 bases and J lost 2 bases. The CDR3 DNA follows: TGTGCCAGCAGCTTTAGCGGGAGTCCCTACGAGCAGTACTTC. Amino acid sequence: CASSFSGSPYEQYF.

This clonotype has more than one count but fewer than ten. The CDR3 loop is CASSLGESEQYV. CDR3 DNA: TGTGCCAGCAGCTTAGGTGAGAGCGAGCAGTACGTC. This chain uses TRBV7-2 with TRBJ2-7; D is ambiguous. The ends were cut back, 1 base at V and 6 bases at J, with 7 bases in the middle. In germline, CDR1 is SGHTA, CDR2 FQGNSA. The CDR3 extends over 12 amino acids.

V is TRBV4-1 and J is TRBJ2-2; 7 bases are a match to TRBD2. CDR3 size: 18 residues. Trimming removed 3 bases from V and 0 bases from J; junction bases left unmatched: 10. Germline lookup yields CDR1 MGHRA and CDR2 YSYEKL. CDR3 in DNA: TGCGCCAGCAGCCACAGGCCCCTAGCGGCCTCGAACACCGGGGAGCTGTTTTTT. Translated: CASSHRPLAASNTGELFF.

Only a few counts were recorded for this clonotype. The J gene is TRBJ2-7, the V gene TRBV9; D is unclear. The length of the CDR3 is 14 residues. From germline, CDR1 is SGDLS and CDR2 YYNGEE. The ends were cut back, 2 bases at V and 0 bases at J, with 9 bases in the middle. CDR3 sequence: CASSVELSSYEQYF. CDR3 nucleotides: TGTGCCAGCAGCGTGGAACTTAGCTCCTACGAGCAGTACTTC.

This clonotype was recorded a few times. This chain joins TRBV12-3 or TRBV12-4 and TRBJ2-5; the D is unclear. The V end was cut by 2 bases, the J end by 2 bases, with 6 bases between. The CDR3 runs 13 residues. The CDR3 loop is CASSLRPQETQYF. CDR3 DNA: TGTGCCAGCAGTTTAAGGCCTCAAGAGACCCAGTACTTC.

This chain connects TRBV20-1 to TRBJ2-7; 7 bases are shared with TRBD1. Germline lookup yields CDR1 DFQATT and CDR2 SNEGSKA (reference sequence). This CDR3 has 14 residues. The J segment lost 0 bases and the V segment lost 4 bases, leaving 6 bases of the junction unmatched. This chain's CDR3 is CSAIPGGSSYEQYV. CDR3 DNA: TGCAGTGCTATCCCAGGGGGTAGCTCCTACGAGCAGTACGTC.

This clonotype was observed many times. The V and J genes are TRBV5-1 and TRBJ1-5; tentatively, D is TRBD1 (5 bases). CDR3 size: 14 residues. Germline CDR1 reads SGHRS; CDR2 reads YFSETQ. V was pared by 7 bases and J by 2 bases, with 13 bases between. The CDR3, as DNA: TGCGCCAGCGCCTGGGGGTCAGGCAATCAGCCCCAGCATTTT. Translating it yields CASAWGSGNQPQHF. Together with reference TRBV5-1 and TRBJ1-5, the CDR3 gives the full variable domain: KAGVTQTPRYLIKTRGQQVTLSCSPISGHRSVSWYQQTPGQGLQFLFEYFSETQRNKGNFPGRFSGRQFSNSRSEMNVSTLELGDSALYLCASAWGSGNQPQHFGDGTRLSIL.

This clonotype was observed at least ten times. The V gene is TRBV20-1, the J gene TRBJ2-3; D ambiguous. V was clipped by 4 bases and J by 3 bases, with 11 bases between them. The CDR3 has 13 amino acids. Germline-derived CDR1 and CDR2 are DFQATT and SNEGSKA (reference sequence). This CDR3 reads CSATVLGTDTQYF. In nucleotides, the CDR3 is TGCAGTGCTACCGTTCTAGGGACAGATACGCAGTATTTT.

The V and J genes are TRBV10-3 and TRBJ2-3; 13 bases are a match to TRBD2. J gave up 4 bases and V 6 bases, and 4 bases lay outside the gene matches. The CDR3 spans 15 residues. The germline gives CDR1 ENHRY, CDR2 SYGVKD. The CDR3 protein is CAIRPLAGGPDTQYF. The CDR3 coding sequence is TGTGCCATCAGGCCACTAGCGGGAGGGCCAGATACGCAGTATTTT.

This chain connects TRBV20-1 to TRBJ2-1; possibly TRBD2 for D (6 bases). Trimming cost V 3 bases and J 7 bases, with 19 bases left between them. The germline CDR1 and CDR2 sequences are DFQATT and SNEGSKA (reference sequence). This CDR3 is 15 amino acids long. The CDR3 DNA sequence: TGCAGTGCTAGTCCTCGAACCCTAGCGCGGAATGAGCAGTTCTTC. Its protein is CSASPRTLARNEQFF.

The gene calls are TRBV20-1 and TRBJ2-5; 9 positions match TRBD2. Germline lookup yields CDR1 DFQATT and CDR2 SNEGSKA (reference sequence). CDR3 length equals 14 residues. After removal of 3 bases from V and 4 bases from J, the junction contained 6 bases not matched to a gene. CDR3 sequence reads: CSASPGLAAETQYF. CDR3 nucleotide sequence: TGCAGTGCTAGTCCGGGACTAGCTGCAGAGACCCAGTACTTC.

The chain employs TRBV18 and TRBJ1-5; TRBD1 is a possible D gene (5 bases). V was pared by 0 bases and J by 9 bases, with 18 bases between. The CDR3 extends over 16 amino acids. Germline V gene data show CDR1 as KGHSH and CDR2 as LQKENI. The CDR3 region has the DNA TGTGCCAGCTCACCACCCTCGCAGGGCAGCAGTGCGCCCCAGCATTTT. Its translation is CASSPPSQGSSAPQHF. The full variable domain, in which reference TRBV18 and TRBJ1-5 provide the parts outside the CDR3, is NAGVMQNPRHLVRRRGQEARLRCSPMKGHSHVYWYRQLPEEGLKFMVYLQKENIIDESGMPKERFSAEFPKEGPSILRIQQVVRGDSAAYFCASSPPSQGSSAPQHFGDGTRLSIL.

The chain couples TRBV7-2 to TRBJ2-3; 8 nucleotides align to TRBD2. Germline V gene sequence: CDR1 SGHTA, CDR2 FQGNSA. The CDR3 contains 15 residues. Trimming cost V 6 bases and J 3 bases; bases outside gene matches: 8. The DNA for the CDR3 is TGTGCCAGCAGGCCACCGGGACTAGAGACAGATACGCAGTATTTT. Translation: CASRPPGLETDTQYF. The full variable domain, in which reference TRBV7-2 and TRBJ2-3 provide the parts outside the CDR3, is GAGVSQSPSNKVTEKGKDVELRCDPISGHTALYWYRQSLGQGLEFLIYFQGNSAPDKSGLPSDRFSAERTGGSVSTLTIQRTQQEDSAVYLCASRPPGLETDTQYFGPGTRLTVL.

This clonotype has at least ten counts. V usage is TRBV5-1 and J usage is TRBJ1-5, with D unresolved. Germline V lookup: CDR1 SGHRS, CDR2 YFSETQ. The CDR3 consists of 13 residues. V lost 2 bases, J lost 1 base, and 4 bases lay in between. The CDR3 DNA reads TGCGCCAGCAGCTTAATGAGCAATCAGCCCCAGCATTTT. Encoded protein: CASSLMSNQPQHF. Using reference TRBV5-1 and TRBJ1-5 for the parts outside the CDR3, the full variable domain is KAGVTQTPRYLIKTRGQQVTLSCSPISGHRSVSWYQQTPGQGLQFLFEYFSETQRNKGNFPGRFSGRQFSNSRSEMNVSTLELGDSALYLCASSLMSNQPQHFGDGTRLSIL.

This clonotype was observed a handful of times. The rearrangement links TRBV9 to TRBJ1-1, with D hard to call. CDR3 length: 12 residues. Germline V gene lookup returns CDR1 SGDLS and CDR2 YYNGEE. V lost 4 bases, J lost 2 bases, and 6 bases lay in between. DNA for the CDR3: TGTGCCAGCAGCTCCAGTAACACTGAAGCTTTCTTT. As protein: CASSSSNTEAFF.

This clonotype was recorded a few times. The rearrangement links TRBV20-1 to TRBJ2-2; 10 nucleotides match TRBD2. CDR3 length: 16 amino acids. The germline gives CDR1 DFQATT, CDR2 SNEGSKA (reference sequence). Trimming removed 3 bases from V and 5 bases from J; junction bases left unmatched: 9. The CDR3 sequence: CSARWTSGPRTGELFF. CDR3 nucleotide sequence: TGCAGTGCTAGGTGGACTAGCGGCCCAAGGACCGGGGAGCTGTTTTTT.

V usage is TRBV12-3 or TRBV12-4 and J usage is TRBJ2-3; the D gene is possibly TRBD1 (6 bases). The CDR3 has 15 amino acids. The germline V and J ends were trimmed by 3 bases and 2 bases, with 12 bases remaining between them. CDR3 nucleotide sequence: TGTGCCAGCAGTTTTAGACAGGACTTCACAGATACGCAGTATTTT. Protein: CASSFRQDFTDTQYF.

In its sample, this clonotype was seen many times. The V and J genes are TRBV5-1 and TRBJ2-3; D is perhaps TRBD1 (5 bases). This CDR3 contains 12 residues. Germline CDR1 reads SGHRS; CDR2 reads YFSETQ. The V end lost 4 bases, the J end lost 5 bases, and 8 bases lay between the germline ends. The DNA for the CDR3 is TGCGCCAGCAGCATAACAGGAGATACGCAGTATTTT. It translates to CASSITGDTQYF.

This chain connects TRBV7-2 to TRBJ2-1; 7 bases map to TRBD1. The CDR3 covers 15 residues. V was clipped by 2 bases and J by 3 bases; unmatched bases: 4. CDR1 and CDR2 from the germline V gene are SGHTA and FQGNSA. The CDR3: CASSLNAGGYNEQFF. Here the CDR3 DNA reads TGTGCCAGCAGCTTAAACGCAGGGGGCTACAATGAGCAGTTCTTC.

This clonotype was seen a few times. The chain recombines TRBV6-1 with TRBJ2-5; D unresolved. The CDR3 spans 14 residues. Trimming took 7 bases from V and 1 from J, leaving 13 bases between them. CDR1 MNHNS and CDR2 SASEGT come from the germline V gene. The CDR3 protein is CASIYHISQETQYF. DNA of the CDR3: TGTGCCAGCATCTACCATATAAGCCAAGAGACCCAGTACTTC.

This clonotype was counted ten times or more. This sequence joins TRBV20-1 and TRBJ2-1, with 10 bases lining up with TRBD2. CDR3 length: 16 residues. J gave up 1 base and V 5 bases, and 8 bases lay outside the gene matches. Looked up from germline, CDR1 is DFQATT and CDR2 is SNEGSKA (reference sequence). The CDR3: CSARRLAGASYNEQFF. In DNA form, the CDR3 reads TGCAGTGCTCGTCGCCTAGCGGGGGCATCCTACAATGAGCAGTTCTTC.

Only a few counts were recorded for this clonotype. J is TRBJ2-2 and V is TRBV7-9; D is possibly TRBD2 (5 bases). The V and J ends lost 1 base and 6 bases respectively, with 9 bases between them. The CDR3 runs 14 residues. CDR1 is SEHNR and CDR2 is FQNEAQ in the germline V gene (reference sequence). The CDR3 is CASSLVLDSGELFF. DNA for the CDR3: TGTGCCAGCAGCTTAGTTTTGGACTCCGGGGAGCTGTTTTTT.

The chain links TRBV20-1 to TRBJ2-5; D is perhaps TRBD1 (6 bases). CDR1 and CDR2 from the germline V gene are DFQATT and SNEGSKA (reference sequence). The CDR3 length is 12 residues. The CDR3 reads CNAGTSQETQYF. CDR3 bases: TGCAATGCCGGGACATCCCAAGAGACCCAGTACTTC.

The chain uses TRBV7-9 and TRBJ1-2; weak D call: TRBD1 (5 bases). V was trimmed by 1 base and J by 7 bases, leaving 10 bases between them. CDR1 is SEHNR and CDR2 is FQNEAQ in the germline V gene (reference sequence). The CDR3 runs 13 residues. The CDR3 sequence: CASSLVAGTGYTF. The CDR3 nucleotides are TGTGCCAGCAGCTTAGTGGCCGGGACTGGCTACACCTTC. Full variable domain (missing parts from reference TRBV7-9 and TRBJ1-2): DTGVSQNPRHKITKRGQNVTFRCDPISEHNRLYWYRQTLGQGPEFLTYFQNEAQLEKSRLLSDRFSAERPKGSFSTLEIQRTEQGDSAMYLCASSLVAGTGYTFGSGTRLTVV.

The count of this clonotype is one. V usage is TRBV5-1 and J usage is TRBJ2-3; D is unresolved. The CDR3 is made up of 14 amino acids. The germline V gene encodes CDR1 SGHRS and CDR2 YFSETQ. Deletions cut 5 bases from V and 2 bases from J, with 12 bases between. CDR3 nucleotide sequence: TGCGCCAGCAGGCTGGAAGGGTACACAGATACGCAGTATTTT. Its protein product is CASRLEGYTDTQYF.

This clonotype turned up a few times. The rearrangement joins TRBV30 to TRBJ1-1; 11 nucleotides agree with TRBD1. V lost 3 bases, J lost 7 bases, and 4 bases stayed unmatched. Germline assignment: CDR1 GTSNPN and CDR2 SVGIG (reference sequence). This CDR3 spans 13 amino acids. As DNA, the CDR3 is TGTGCCTGGAGCGGACAGGGGGCTCGTGAAGCTTTCTTT. Protein product: CAWSGQGAREAFF. Drawing the rest from reference TRBV30 and TRBJ1-1, the complete variable domain is SQTIHQWPATLVQPVGSPLSLECTVEGTSNPNLYWYRQAAGRGLQLLFYSVGIGQISSEVPQNLSASRPQDRQFILSSKKLLLSDSGFYLCAWSGQGAREAFFGQGTRLTVV.